What follows are 29 T cell receptor beta chains derived from one specimen sequenced in a study of CD8+CD57+ T cells in acquired aplastic anemia. CDR3 and TCR beta VDJ profiling relied on genomic DNA as the template. In TCRdb, the reads were re-called with MiXCR into one record per CDR3 protein. Here the sample spans 30,000 to 40,000 distinct CDR3 sequences, under 80% being singletons. Sequenced: sorted CD4+, CD8+, or CD8+CD57+ T cells (not recorded which) from PBMCs. The receptors here all came from a human donor in good health, serving as a control.

This clonotype was detected only once. This rearrangement joins TRBV24-1 to TRBJ1-2; D remains unclear. V shed 4 bases and J shed 4 bases, with 12 bases lying between them. The germline V gene has CDR1 KGHDR and CDR2 SFDVKD. The CDR3 length is 14 residues. The CDR3 sequence is CATSESAGSYGYTF. CDR3 coding DNA: TGTGCCACCAGTGAGAGTGCAGGATCCTATGGCTACACCTTC.

The chain is built from TRBV24-1 and TRBJ1-2, with 11 bases fitting TRBD1. The germline V gene encodes CDR1 KGHDR and CDR2 SFDVKD. The V and J ends lost 3 bases and 8 bases, in that order; junction bases with no gene match: 7. This CDR3 is built from 15 residues. The CDR3 region is CATSDPGQGADGYTF. DNA of the CDR3: TGTGCCACCAGTGATCCTGGACAGGGGGCGGACGGCTACACCTTC.

The chain recombines TRBV7-2 with TRBJ1-6; 10 bases align to TRBD1. CDR1 is SGHTA, CDR2 FQGNSA, per germline. The CDR3 runs to 15 residues. The V segment lost 2 bases and the J segment 9 bases; nucleotides outside the gene matches: 4. CDR3 bases: TGTGCCAGCAGCTTAAGACAGGGGGCTGTTTCACCCCTCCACTTT. This codes for CASSLRQGAVSPLHF.

This clonotype was observed a handful of times. As DNA, the CDR3 is TGTGCCACCAGCAGGGACGGCTACGAGCAGTACTTC. Translating gives CATSRDGYEQYF. The chain recombines TRBV15 with TRBJ2-7, with D unclear. Trimming pared 3 bases from V and 3 bases from J, leaving 6 bases between. CDR1 is LNHNV and CDR2 is YYDKDF in the germline V gene (reference sequence). The CDR3 is 12 residues long.

In its sample, this clonotype was seen once. V and J are TRBV2 and TRBJ2-5; TRBD2 matches 7 bases. The CDR3 has 15 residues. Per germline, CDR1 SNHLY and CDR2 FYNNEI. After removal of 4 bases from V and 4 bases from J, the junction contained 9 bases not matched to a gene. CDR3 sequence (DNA): TGTGCCAGCAGTGGGGGGGGGGGAGCGCCAGAGACCCAGTACTTC. It yields the protein CASSGGGGAPETQYF.

This clonotype is medium-sized by share. The chain joins TRBV20-1 to TRBJ2-7, with 10 bases fitting TRBD1. The CDR3 is 14 amino acids. The germline CDR1 and CDR2 sequences are DFQATT and SNEGSKA (reference sequence). After removal of 3 bases from V and 2 bases from J, the junction contained 4 bases not matched to a gene. CDR3: CSASGGQGPYEQYF. CDR3 coding DNA: TGCAGTGCTAGTGGGGGACAGGGGCCCTACGAGCAGTACTTC.

The CDR3 sequence is CASSTTAGPGNTEAFF. The DNA for the CDR3 is TGTGCCAGTAGTACCACCGCAGGGCCCGGGAACACTGAAGCTTTCTTT. The J gene is TRBJ1-1, the V gene TRBV19; perhaps TRBD1 as D (5 bases). CDR1 and CDR2 (germline): LNHDA, SQIVND (reference sequence). This CDR3 spans 16 amino acids. V lost 4 bases and J 1 base, leaving 16 bases between the germline ends. Drawing the rest from reference TRBV19 and TRBJ1-1, the complete variable domain is DGGITQSPKYLFRKEGQNVTLSCEQNLNHDAMYWYRQDPGQGLRLIYYSQIVNDFQKGDIAEGYSVSREKKESFPLTVTSAQKNPTAFYLCASSTTAGPGNTEAFFGQGTRLTVV.

The chain couples TRBV7-9 to TRBJ2-3; D remains ambiguous. Between the trimmed V and J ends, which lost 4 bases and 2 bases, there was a span of 13 bases. The CDR3 spans 15 residues. Germline values: CDR1 SEHNR, CDR2 FQNEAQ (reference sequence). The CDR3 loop reads CASSSTRGLTDTQYF. The CDR3 nucleotides are TGTGCCAGCAGCTCGACAAGAGGCCTCACAGATACGCAGTATTTT. Drawing the rest from reference TRBV7-9 and TRBJ2-3, the complete variable domain is DTGVSQNPRHKITKRGQNVTFRCDPISEHNRLYWYRQTLGQGPEFLTYFQNEAQLEKSRLLSDRFSAERPKGSFSTLEIQRTEQGDSAMYLCASSSTRGLTDTQYFGPGTRLTVL.

The rearrangement uses TRBV20-1 and TRBJ2-7, with 7 positions matching TRBD1. After removal of 0 bases from V and 2 bases from J, the junction contained 7 bases not matched to a gene. There are 15 residues in the CDR3. Per germline, CDR1 DFQATT and CDR2 SNEGSKA (reference sequence). The CDR3 DNA is TGCAGTGCTAGAGATAGCAGGGGGAAGACCTACGAGCAGTACTTC. Encoded protein: CSARDSRGKTYEQYF.

This clonotype was found a few times. The J gene is TRBJ2-7, the V gene TRBV10-3, with TRBD2 matching over 12 bases. The ends lost 4 bases at V and 4 bases at J; junction bases unmatched: 5. Per germline, CDR1 ENHRY and CDR2 SYGVKD. The CDR3 runs 15 residues. The CDR3 nucleotides read TGTGCCATCAGTGGGGCTAGCGGGAGGGATTACGAGCAGTACTTC. Residues: CAISGASGRDYEQYF.

The chain uses TRBV15 and TRBJ2-7; D is undetermined. This CDR3 has 13 residues. V was shortened by 3 bases and J by 2 bases, with 8 bases between the two germline ends. Germline lookup yields CDR1 LNHNV and CDR2 YYDKDF (reference sequence). In nucleotides, the CDR3 is TGTGCCACCAGCAGCTCGTGTCCCTACGAGCAGTACTTC. Its protein is CATSSSCPYEQYF.

The V gene is TRBV11-2, the J gene TRBJ2-1; 7 nucleotides line up with TRBD2. Losses at the gene ends were 6 bases for V and 5 bases for J; bases not matched to a gene: 7. The CDR3 length is 14 residues. Germline loops: CDR1 SGHAT, CDR2 FQNNGV. CDR3: CASSSASGDNEQFF. The CDR3 nucleotides read TGTGCCAGCAGTTCCGCTAGCGGAGACAATGAGCAGTTCTTC.

As regards this clonotype: Because the CDR3 is missing its conserved closing phenylalanine or tryptophan, this is likely a read error. The DNA is omitted, as the CDR3 cannot be located on it reliably, and the CDR3 follows TCRdb's listing. The chain carries TRBV19 and TRBJ1-1. 9 amino acids form the CDR3, both terminal residues included. Germline CDR1 LNHDA, CDR2 SQIVND (reference sequence). The CDR3 spells CASSMSSRY.

This chain uses TRBV2 with TRBJ1-1; 7 bases are a match to TRBD1. CDR1 is SNHLY, CDR2 FYNNEI, per germline. The CDR3 sequence is 11 residues long. Here the CDR3 DNA reads TGTGCAGGGGGCATGAACACTGAAGCTTTCTTT. Its translation is CAGGMNTEAFF.

Comments on this clonotype: A read error may produce the germline difference seen at one junction end. CDR3 DNA: TGTGCCAGCAGCCAGACTGACGGCCGTGGAAACACCATATATTTT. Translation: CASSQTDGRGNTIYF. The chain recombines TRBV15 with TRBJ1-3; no clear D. The germline V gene encodes CDR1 LNHNV and CDR2 YYDKDF (reference sequence). The CDR3 contains 15 residues.

The V call is TRBV20-1, the J call TRBJ2-4, with 9 bases matching TRBD1. Germline CDR1 is DFQATT and CDR2 is SNEGSKA (reference sequence). V shed 2 bases, J shed 7 bases, and the junction held 3 bases outside the gene matches. There are 13 residues in the CDR3. The CDR3 DNA reads as TGCAGTGCTAGAATAACAGGGGGCAACATTCAGTACTTC. Translated, it gives CSARITGGNIQYF.

The chain couples TRBV2 to TRBJ2-5, with D unclear. This CDR3 has 12 amino acids. Germline CDR1 and CDR2: SNHLY and FYNNEI. The V end was cut by 5 bases, the J end by 4 bases, with 8 bases between. CDR3 residues: CASSLVVETQYF. CDR3 in DNA: TGTGCCAGCAGTTTAGTGGTAGAGACCCAGTACTTC.

The chain is built from TRBV19 and TRBJ1-2; unclear D gene. The CDR3 spans 13 residues. Trimming shortened V by 3 bases and J by 0 bases, and 5 bases separated the two germline ends. The germline CDR1 and CDR2 sequences are LNHDA and SQIVND (reference sequence). The CDR3 sequence is CASSIAANYGYTF. CDR3 sequence (DNA): TGTGCCAGTAGTATCGCAGCTAACTATGGCTACACCTTC. Using reference TRBV19 and TRBJ1-2 for the parts outside the CDR3, the full variable domain is DGGITQSPKYLFRKEGQNVTLSCEQNLNHDAMYWYRQDPGQGLRLIYYSQIVNDFQKGDIAEGYSVSREKKESFPLTVTSAQKNPTAFYLCASSIAANYGYTFGSGTRLTVV.

The CDR3 is CASSGTGAYEQYF. The CDR3 DNA reads as TGTGCCAGCAGTGGGACAGGGGCCTACGAGCAGTACTTC. This chain connects TRBV2 to TRBJ2-7, with 9 bases fitting TRBD1. This CDR3 is 13 amino acids long. CDR1 is SNHLY and CDR2 is FYNNEI in the germline V gene. Germline trimming cut 4 bases from V and 2 bases from J; bases unmatched to any gene: 0.

This clonotype has a single count. The CDR3 bases are TGTGCCAGTACTTCACTATTTGATGGGAATCAGCCCCAGCATTTT. It is translated as CASTSLFDGNQPQHF. This rearrangement joins TRBV19 to TRBJ1-5; no reliable D call. CDR1 is LNHDA and CDR2 is SQIVND in the germline V gene (reference sequence). The V end lost 7 bases, the J end lost 4 bases, and 17 bases lay between the germline ends. The CDR3 covers 15 residues.

The CDR3 nucleotides are TGTGCCACCAGTGATGTCAGTAGCTATGGCTACACCTTC. Translated: CATSDVSSYGYTF. The gene calls are TRBV24-1 and TRBJ1-2; no firm D call. This CDR3 is built from 13 residues. Per the germline V gene, CDR1 is KGHDR and CDR2 is SFDVKD. The V and J ends lost 3 bases and 4 bases respectively, with 8 bases between them.

The chain links TRBV29-1 to TRBJ1-2; D might be TRBD1 (5 bases). Germline CDR1 reads SQVTM; CDR2 reads ANQGSEA. The V gene lost 4 bases and the J gene lost 3 bases, with 9 bases spanning the gap. The CDR3 length is 12 residues. CDR3: CSVVAQDYGYTF. In DNA form, the CDR3 reads TGCAGCGTTGTAGCACAGGACTATGGCTACACCTTC.

This chain uses TRBV11-2 with TRBJ1-2, with 7 bases fitting TRBD1. With V trimmed by 1 base and J by 8 bases, 13 bases remained unmatched. CDR1 is SGHAT, CDR2 FQNNGV, per germline. The CDR3 is 16 residues long. The CDR3 loop reads CASSLVPTGMGYGYTF. The CDR3 nucleotides read TGTGCCAGCAGCTTAGTCCCGACAGGGATGGGCTACGGCTACACCTTC.

This clonotype is a singleton in its sample. V and J are TRBV6-1 and TRBJ2-1, with 7 nucleotides matching TRBD2. In germline, CDR1 is MNHNS, CDR2 SASEGT. Trimming cost V 3 bases and J 8 bases; bases outside gene matches: 10. The CDR3 consists of 15 residues. This CDR3 is CASSERGSGPDEQFF. The DNA of the CDR3 is TGTGCCAGCAGTGAGCGGGGTAGCGGGCCGGATGAGCAGTTCTTC.

The chain combines TRBV29-1 with TRBJ1-4; a possible D gene is TRBD1 (5 bases). This CDR3 contains 14 residues. CDR1 is SQVTM and CDR2 is ANQGSEA in the germline V gene. V was clipped by 4 bases and J by 0 bases, with 9 bases between them. The CDR3 sequence is CSVAGPATNEKLFF. CDR3 bases: TGCAGCGTTGCGGGACCAGCAACTAATGAAAAACTGTTTTTT.

J is TRBJ2-1 and V is TRBV15; a possible D gene is TRBD2 (6 bases). The V end was cut by 4 bases, the J end by 1 base, with 11 bases between. The CDR3 length is 15 residues. The germline gives CDR1 LNHNV, CDR2 YYDKDF (reference sequence). CDR3 amino acids: CATSTSATSYNEQFF. The CDR3 DNA sequence: TGTGCCACCAGCACTAGCGCCACGTCCTACAATGAGCAGTTCTTC.

Judged by abundance, this clonotype is medium-sized. This chain joins TRBV12-3 or TRBV12-4 and TRBJ2-2, with D unresolved. V dropped 7 bases and J dropped 7 bases, with 7 bases sitting between them. The CDR3 consists of 11 residues. CDR3 loop: CASTVGGELFF. The CDR3 DNA sequence: TGTGCCAGCACAGTGGGCGGGGAGCTGTTTTTT.

The rearrangement uses TRBV2 and TRBJ2-5; D is perhaps TRBD1 (5 bases). From germline, CDR1 is SNHLY and CDR2 FYNNEI. Between the trimmed V and J ends, which lost 6 bases and 1 base, there was a span of 9 bases. CDR3 length: 13 residues. The CDR3 DNA reads TGTGCCAGCAGGGGGCTATCCCAAGAGACCCAGTACTTC. It encodes CASRGLSQETQYF.

The CDR3: CATSSWGTRDTEAFF. CDR3 in DNA: TGTGCCACCAGCAGTTGGGGAACCAGGGATACTGAAGCTTTCTTT. The V and J genes are TRBV15 and TRBJ1-1, with D possibly TRBD1 on 5 matching bases. In germline, CDR1 is LNHNV, CDR2 YYDKDF (reference sequence). The CDR3 loop spans 15 amino acids. V was trimmed by 3 bases and J by 5 bases, leaving 16 bases between them.